The subject of this entry is one TCR beta chain. In its sample, this clonotype comes out as medium-sized (0.01 to 0.1%). No cognate antigen has been identified for it. Base qualities are not recorded, but no much larger clone differs from it by a single base. The data are from a study of spatial heterogeneity in lung cancer (dated by TCRdb to the late 2010s). Concerning the study at large: Beta-chain transcripts were consistently detected in greater numbers than alpha-chain transcripts, which likely reflected higher beta-chain transcript abundance. In the raw uncorrected reads, each unique combination of TCR and UMI appeared more than ten times on average. In non-small cell lung cancer, the study made a quantitative comparison of TCR alpha and beta repertoires among multiple tumor regions, matched nontumor lung and blood. Nonsynonymous mutation counts, determined by whole-exome sequencing of tumor tissue, were related to TCR repertoire features. At surgery, both alpha and beta chains were TCR-sequenced in roughly 200 tumor regions, over 61 matched nontumor lung samples and just over 55 PBMC samples.

Reading the label with the study, this specimen's time point is: sample taken at primary tumor resection. Whole RNA extracted from tumor and nontumor lung tissue, or from cryopreserved PBMC samples, was used for TCR sequencing without cell sorting. Donors were around 71 patients with early-stage, untreated non-small cell lung cancer from the lung TRACERx cohort. Patients were selected for TCR sequencing only if sufficient RNA was available from at least two tumor regions. The library was obtained by 5' RACE. Sequencing was carried out with a NextSeq 500. To allow correction of PCR and sequencing errors, the TCR library protocol tagged every TCR cDNA molecule with a unique molecular identifier. In the authors' own workflow: TCR identification, UMI-based error correction and CDR3 extraction were performed with Decombinator tools. Expanded TCRs were defined as those above a frequency of 2 per 1,000, corresponding to the top 1% of the tumor frequency distribution. Each repertoire was subsampled 100 times to 5,000 TCRs, after which Renyi diversity was computed with the R vegan package. CDR3 similarity networks were built from amino acid triplet string-kernel similarity, connecting CDR3s with pairwise similarity above 0.82. TCRdb's own reprocessing of the public reads used fastp at Q25 and MiXCR and kept productive beta chains. Identical CDR3 proteins give one entry, which carries the most common genes and DNA. What appears here as the V and J calls and clone size reflects TCRdb's work, not the paper's. The sample table lists 10,000 or so distinct CDR3 sequences, roughly 6% of them with a count of one. The ten top clones hold roughly a quarter of the sample.

The CDR3 has 11 amino acids, counting the end cysteine and phenylalanine. Only the CDR3 part of the read is kept: 33 bases, read in frame from the first base. In the germline V gene, CDR1 corresponds to SGHTA and CDR2 to FQGNSA. V is cut by 6 bases and J by 4 bases, and the space between the germline ends is 6 bases. Broader findings and caveats from the paper: Additional single-cell paired TCR alpha and beta sequencing was considered necessary to confirm, at a functional level, the hypothesis that regional TCRs recognize regional mutations. Ubiquitous expanded tumor TCRs were found in blood more often at tumor resection than at routine follow-up.

The sample consisted of PBMCs, taken at surgery. The V and J segments used are TRBV7-2 and TRBJ2-5; the D gene remains uncertain. The TCR comes from a male donor with early-stage non-small cell lung cancer. The DNA reads as follows: TGTGCCAGCAGGCTGATAGAGACCCAGTACTTC. Its protein product is CASRLIETQYF.